One sample yielded the 6 T cell receptor beta chains listed below, sequenced in a study of PD-L1 blockade in urothelial cancer. Time point reported: peripheral blood 6 weeks after treatment start. Measured with immunoSEQ multiplex PCR; TCRdb has only the in-frame clones, and not every one. The table has more than 45,000 clones, roughly 80% seen once. Specimen: PBMCs, collected around atezolizumab (anti-PD-L1) treatment. The origin of the receptors is a man between 65 and 80 years old with urothelial cancer.

This chain links TRBV11-3 with TRBJ2-3, with 7 bases identical to TRBD1. The CDR3 has 14 amino acids. In germline, CDR1 is SGHNT, CDR2 YENEEA. V trimming: 6 bases; J trimming: 2 bases; junction bases outside the gene matches: 5. CDR3 sequence (DNA): TGTGCCAGCAGTAGGGACAGCTACACAGATACGCAGTATTTT. It translates to CASSRDSYTDTQYF.

This chain joins TRBV7-8 and TRBJ2-3; D uncertain. Looked up from germline, CDR1 is SGHVS and CDR2 is FQNEAQ. The CDR3 has 13 amino acids. V was trimmed by 4 bases and J by 1 base, leaving 6 bases between them. The CDR3, as DNA: TGTGCCAGCAGCTCTCCCGGCACAGATACGCAGTATTTT. It specifies CASSSPGTDTQYF.

This chain links TRBV9 with TRBJ2-5; 14 positions agree with TRBD2. The CDR3 runs to 20 residues. Unmatched junction bases numbered 15, after V lost 3 bases and J lost 2 bases. Germline CDR1 reads SGDLS; CDR2 reads YYNGEE. The CDR3 loop is CASSARGGLAGVTAQETQYF. Written as DNA, the CDR3 is TGTGCCAGCAGCGCCCGGGGGGGACTAGCGGGAGTTACAGCACAAGAGACCCAGTACTTC.

The chain has TRBV27 and TRBJ2-3; no clear D. The CDR3 is 14 residues long. The V end was cut by 6 bases, the J end by 1 base, with 11 bases between. Germline CDR1 reads MNHEY; CDR2 reads SMNVEV (reference sequence). The CDR3 is CASRSWLRTDTQYF. For the CDR3, the DNA is TGTGCCAGCAGGTCGTGGCTTCGCACAGATACGCAGTATTTT.

This chain joins TRBV6-5 and TRBJ1-5; D unclear. The CDR3 is 14 amino acids. Trimming stripped 0 bases from V and 7 bases from J, with 10 bases between. Germline V lookup: CDR1 MNHEY, CDR2 SVGAGI. The CDR3, as DNA: TGTGCCAGCAGTTACTCCCTGACTGGGCAGCCCCAGCATTTT. As protein: CASSYSLTGQPQHF.

As concerns this clone: At the DNA level, this CDR3 is encoded by other sequences in the same sample as well. The chain carries TRBV5-6 and TRBJ2-2; TRBD2 might be the D (5 bases). The germline V gene encodes CDR1 SGHDT and CDR2 YYEEEE. This CDR3 contains 15 residues. V dropped 0 bases and J dropped 5 bases, with 11 bases sitting between them. Here the CDR3 DNA reads TGTGCCAGCAGCTTGGGCGGAGGCGGGACCGGGGAGCTGTTTTTT. Its protein product is CASSLGGGGTGELFF.